A selection of T cell receptor beta chains follows, all from one sample in a study of T cell responses to AZD1222 COVID-19 vaccine. Data came from immunoSEQ multiplex PCR; TCRdb stores just in-frame clones and leaves some out. The data contain roughly 72,000 clones, about 91% of them singletons. The source material was peripheral blood, sampled 28 days after the second dose of the MenACWY control vaccine. Source of these receptors: an adult who received the MenACWY meningococcal vaccine as a control. The CDR3 runs from the conserved cysteine through the conserved F or W.

J gene	V gene	CDR3 protein
TRBJ1-1	TRBV5-4	CASSLNVGRGDEAFF
TRBJ2-7	TRBV7-2	CASSLSGAYEQYF
TRBJ1-1	TRBV11-1	CASRDLGRDRRTEAFF
TRBJ1-2	TRBV6-4	CASSPTPLDSTDYGYTF
TRBJ1-1	TRBV30	CAWHLGGKAFF
TRBJ1-4	TRBV18	CASSPTRQGDGEKLFF
TRBJ2-3	TRBV29-1	CSVEAPVGVSTQYF
TRBJ1-1	TRBV10-3	CAISDLRGENTEAFF
TRBJ1-6	TRBV7-8	CASSRSRGDGSPLHF
TRBJ2-1	TRBV7-2	CASSLVLAWSRPEQFF
TRBJ1-3	TRBV9	CASSSGPSSGNTIYF
TRBJ1-2	TRBV11-2	CASSLVLGVGYTF
TRBJ2-3	TRBV6-5	CASIEGTGTDTQYF
TRBJ2-7	TRBV7-9	CASSPLSGGVGEQYF
TRBJ2-7	TRBV19	CASSIVAREMYEQYF
TRBJ1-1	TRBV5-6	CASSATGEAFF
TRBJ1-2	TRBV28	CASRSPGTAGYTF
TRBJ2-3	TRBV9	CASTQALGFADTQYF
TRBJ2-7	TRBV2	CASRGDGTYEQYF
TRBJ1-2	TRBV5-1	CASSLGGGPYGYTF
TRBJ2-1	TRBV11-3	CASSSEIGREFF
TRBJ1-1	TRBV7-2	CASSLWAMNTEAFF
TRBJ2-5	TRBV7-7	CASSIGTGGQETQYF
TRBJ1-1	TRBV6-2/TRBV6-3	CASSADRYTEAFF
TRBJ1-6	TRBV7-9	CASSLAGGLDSPLHF
TRBJ1-4	TRBV14	CASSQPSGGFREKLFF
TRBJ1-2	TRBV30	CAWGGLGYGYTF
TRBJ1-1	TRBV28	CASSSQGGGVTEAFF
TRBJ1-4	TRBV18	CASSPQTGGANEKLFF
TRBJ1-4	TRBV6-5	CASSYQTGGNEKLFF
TRBJ1-4	TRBV5-8	CASSSTGRGVEKLFF
TRBJ2-7	TRBV6-5	CASSPGHEQYF
TRBJ2-3	TRBV29-1	CSVEHWTSGGAADTQYF
TRBJ1-5	TRBV5-5	CASSPDSSQPQHF
TRBJ2-7	TRBV21-1	CASSKEKGTSLPPYEQYF
TRBJ1-1	TRBV19	CASRGVMNTEAFF
TRBJ1-1	TRBV30	CAWMAQVTAFF
TRBJ2-7	TRBV6-5	CASSSGRRTPYEQYF
TRBJ2-1	TRBV7-3	CASSSTGRDEQFF
TRBJ1-1	TRBV30	CAWSPGRYNTEAFF
TRBJ1-1	TRBV10-3	CAISEGGRQVGAFF
TRBJ2-3	TRBV5-1	CASSPGQPTDTQYF
TRBJ2-3	TRBV2	CASSPRRAGAVTDTQYF
TRBJ2-2	TRBV28	CASWGQGSTGELFF
TRBJ1-1	TRBV6-6	CASSGQVEAFF
TRBJ1-1	TRBV5-1	CASSLDSGLGTEAFF
TRBJ1-6	TRBV6-2/TRBV6-3	CASSTGTGASPLHF
TRBJ1-4	TRBV28	CASIANTGTGEKLFF
TRBJ2-3	TRBV6-1	CASSEQVASGGGTDTQYF
TRBJ1-1	TRBV11-2	CASSLDAGFEAFF
TRBJ1-5	TRBV28	CASSFRESNQPQHF
TRBJ1-2	TRBV7-9	CASSTSGEGDGYTF
TRBJ2-1	TRBV2	CASNKPDSYYNEQFF
TRBJ2-3	TRBV5-1	CASSPGQAGEGDTQYF
TRBJ2-5	TRBV2	CASSPTSGGETQYF
TRBJ1-2	TRBV15	CATSVRDGYGYTF
TRBJ1-2	TRBV30	CAWDDGGGYGYTF